The sequence of this TCR beta chain was determined in a study of blood T cell repertoires in COVID-19. For the study at large: Samples representing acute and convalescent COVID-19 were sourced from the United States, Italy and Spain. PBMCs, B-cell-depleted T cells, or T cells provided the cDNA or gDNA that made up the material.

Per the original methods: Counts of nucleated cells, estimated from reference gene primer amplification, were obtained. Using immunoSEQ multiplex PCR, the repertoire was profiled, and TCRdb retains in-frame clones only, with some absent. The V and J calls and clone size come from that table; D and trimming were worked out from the DNA. Of over 250,000 clones listed, about 88% were seen once; the top ten hold roughly 1.5%. Germline CDR1 LGHDT, CDR2 YNNKEL (reference sequence). The V gene end was trimmed by 4 bases and the J gene end by 7 bases; junction bases not matched to a gene: 10. The CDR3 extends over 16 amino acids.

This TCR was sampled from a human donor with COVID-19, enrolled during active disease. The donor label of this sample is uncertain. Sequenced sample: peripheral blood. The V gene is TRBV3-1 (or the pseudogene TRBV3-2), the J gene TRBJ1-4; 9 nucleotides line up with TRBD1. As DNA, the CDR3 is TGTGCCAGCAGCCTGGTACCGACAGGGGGAGGTGAAAAACTGTTTTTT. This gives the protein CASSLVPTGGGEKLFF.